This T cell receptor beta chain was captured in a study of cytomegalovirus exposure and HLA in healthy donors (dated by TCRdb to between 2016 and 2019). The study in broad terms: According to a later analysis, one platform produced both the 100 to 150 validation repertoires and the 666 repertoires of the first cohort. A separate validation cohort of about 110 different subjects was used in addition to the approximately 640-subject first cohort. The aim of the study was to test whether cataloging public T cell receptors could identify signatures of past pathogen exposure. To predict cytomegalovirus infection status, the study brought together high-throughput TCR immunosequencing, statistical association of individual TCRs with disease status, and machine learning. The study at large found these results: The authors suggested that the approach could potentially be extended to other disease states and immunological phenotypes. Of the cluster scores, roughly 95% were above 0 in a later analysis, which found that TCRs clustered in the first cohort also tended to co-occur in the 120 validation repertoires. A later analysis had no HLA typing for the validation cohort, so co-occurrence there was scored across all 120 or so repertoires. While some public TCRs were present in many individuals, most TCR sequences turned up only very rarely across donors. A few of the identified cytomegalovirus-associated TCR beta chains were confirmed in vitro to be specific for cytomegalovirus antigens. The study listed 150 to 200 TCR beta chains as associated with cytomegalovirus. In both the original and validation cohorts, the classifier was reported to diagnose cytomegalovirus status with high specificity and sensitivity.

Libraries were constructed by the immunoSEQ multiplex PCR assay. As for the authors' bioinformatics: To diagnose cytomegalovirus status from the catalog of TCR beta chain sequences, a statistical classification framework was built. As stored in TCRdb, this immuneACCESS dataset retains in-frame rearrangements with V and J assigned. A fraction of the clones does not appear; measured against another copy, unresolved V genes explain less than half of the discrepancy, and the remainder lacks a known reason. The V and J calls and the clone size are those of that table, but D and trimming were determined from the DNA. The sample contains tens of thousands of clones, 93% of them found a single time. Together, the top ten hold 0.67% of the sample. Details on this clone: Its target antigen remains unknown. Base qualities are not recorded, but no much larger clone differs from it by a single base.

Donors formed part of the validation cohort, which comprised over a hundred subjects and was distinct from the first cohort of 666 subjects. From cysteine to phenylalanine, the CDR3 is 16 amino acids long. The read is trimmed to its CDR3 DNA, 48 bases read in frame from base 1. The germline V gene (reference sequence) yields LNHNV for CDR1 and YYDKDF for CDR2. Here V drops 3 bases and J drops 3 bases, and the junction holds 10 bases not matched to any gene. Sequenced sample: PBMCs. In this chain, TRBV15 is recombined with TRBJ2-7; 8 central nucleotides agree with TRBD1. The clonotype was recovered from a young man in good health and CMV-seronegative. For the CDR3, the sequence is CATSSGTGPPNYEQYF. The DNA is TGTGCCACCAGCAGTGGGACAGGCCCGCCTAACTACGAGCAGTACTTC.